The 5 T cell receptor beta chains below come from one sample, sequenced in a study of shared clonotypes between healthy human individuals (dated by TCRdb to between 2020 and 2021). The library relied on the immunoSEQ multiplex PCR assay. Entries here come from immuneACCESS through TCRdb and include only in-frame sequences with V and J called. Some clones fail to appear in such tables; in the studies checked, an unresolved V gene covers under half of the shortfall, and the cause of the remainder is unknown. Present in this sample are under 1,100,000 clones, about 75% of which were seen just once. Together, the top ten hold approximately 1.5% of the sample. Material: memory CD4+ T cells sorted from blood. Sample cell subset or site, as interpreted from the label and publication: CD45RA-negative fraction. The receptor set was obtained from a man between 18 and 35 years old in good health.

On this clone itself: A read error may be the cause here, since a much bigger clone is one base away. The V call is TRBV11-2, the J call TRBJ1-2; D is unresolved. CDR3 size: 13 residues. With 4 bases removed from V and 1 base from J, the gap between germline ends came to 7 bases. Germline CDR1 is SGHAT and CDR2 is FQNNGV. The CDR3 sequence: CASSSDGNYGYTF. Written as DNA, the CDR3 is TGTGCCAGCAGCTCGGACGGTAACTATGGCTACACCTTC.

The chain uses TRBV5-4 and TRBJ2-7, with a possible D match to TRBD1 (5 bases). The CDR3 runs to 16 residues. Germline V gene sequence: CDR1 SGHNT, CDR2 YYREEE (reference sequence). The germline V and J ends were trimmed by 4 bases and 2 bases, with 19 bases remaining between them. CDR3 DNA: TGTGCCAGCAGCGCACGTACAGGCCGGGTCCCCTACGAGCAGTACTTC. This codes for CASSARTGRVPYEQYF.

The rearrangement uses TRBV11-2 and TRBJ2-2, with TRBD1 as a possible D gene (6 bases). The germline gives CDR1 SGHAT, CDR2 FQNNGV. Trimming pared 5 bases from V and 8 bases from J, leaving 15 bases between. This CDR3 region has 14 residues. This chain's CDR3 is CASSRDTAGGELFF. CDR3 nucleotide sequence: TGTGCCAGCAGCCGGGACACCGCTGGGGGGGAGCTGTTTTTT.

The genes are TRBV5-1 and TRBJ1-1, with TRBD1 as a possible D gene (6 bases). V lost 5 bases and J lost 0, with 11 bases in between. The CDR3 sequence is 14 residues long. The V gene's germline CDR1 is SGHRS and CDR2 YFSETQ. CDR3 DNA: TGCGCCAGCAGGGAAAGGGGGGTGAACACTGAAGCTTTCTTT. Translating it yields CASRERGVNTEAFF.

The genes are TRBV10-3 and TRBJ2-2; perhaps TRBD2 as D (7 bases). The length of the CDR3 is 17 residues. The ends were cut back, 10 bases at V and 1 base at J, with 22 bases in the middle. CDR1 ENHRY and CDR2 SYGVKD come from the germline V gene. CDR3 DNA: TGTGCCAGCTCCATCGTATCGGGGGGCCTGAACACCGGGGAGCTGTTTTTT. This translates into CASSIVSGGLNTGELFF.